A single sample gave rise to the 9 T cell receptor beta chains below, sequenced in a study of cytomegalovirus exposure and HLA in healthy donors. The primer mix had 60 Vbeta and 13 Jbeta primers. The protocol was immunoSEQ multiplex PCR, while the TCRdb copy is restricted to in-frame clones and leaves out a portion. The sample records roughly 190,000 clones, 70% to 85% being singletons. Sequenced: PBMCs. These receptors were obtained from a man aged 35-49 years in good health and CMV-seropositive.

This clone was counted a few times. The chain combines TRBV7-3 with TRBJ1-1; D is possibly TRBD1 (5 bases). The ends were cut back, 7 bases at V and 5 bases at J, with 17 bases in the middle. The CDR3 has 14 residues. Germline CDR1 reads SGHTA; CDR2 reads FQGTGA. In nucleotides, the CDR3 is TGTGCCAGCACTTCTTCTACGGGGGATACTGAAGCTTTCTTT. Protein product: CASTSSTGDTEAFF.

The chain carries TRBV7-3 and TRBJ1-4; 10 bases agree with TRBD1. This CDR3 comprises 15 residues. The germline gives CDR1 SGHTA, CDR2 FQGTGA. The J segment lost 8 bases and the V segment lost 9 bases, leaving 12 bases of the junction unmatched. The CDR3 region is CARCRIRTGGEKLFF. The CDR3 nucleotides are TGTGCCAGATGCCGGATTAGGACAGGGGGAGAAAAACTGTTTTTT.

This clone has only a few counts. The rearrangement links TRBV19 to TRBJ1-2, with unresolved D. V lost 3 bases and J 4 bases, leaving 12 bases between the germline ends. The length of the CDR3 is 14 residues. Germline V lookup: CDR1 LNHDA, CDR2 SQIVND (reference sequence). The DNA of the CDR3 is TGTGCCAGTAGTATTTTGGTGGGCTCCTATGGCTACACCTTC. The encoded protein is CASSILVGSYGYTF.

The rearrangement uses TRBV7-6 and TRBJ2-1; 11 bases agree with TRBD1. V was pared by 2 bases and J by 3 bases, with 6 bases of the junction left unmatched. From germline, CDR1 is SGHVS and CDR2 FNYEAQ. The CDR3 sequence is 17 residues long. The CDR3 nucleotides read TGTGCCAGCAGCTTAACGTTAGGGACAGGGGGCTACAATGAGCAGTTCTTC. Its protein product is CASSLTLGTGGYNEQFF.

V and J are TRBV5-1 and TRBJ2-7; possibly TRBD1 for D (6 bases). In germline, CDR1 is SGHRS, CDR2 YFSETQ. Trimming removed 2 bases from V and 3 bases from J, with 6 bases in between. CDR3 length: 12 residues. This CDR3 reads CASSFRGYEQYF. As DNA, the CDR3 is TGCGCCAGCAGCTTCAGGGGCTACGAGCAGTACTTC.

The gene calls are TRBV5-4 and TRBJ2-7; D gene ambiguous. V dropped 2 bases and J dropped 5 bases, with 5 bases sitting between them. The CDR3 loop spans 11 amino acids. Germline CDR1 is SGHNT and CDR2 is YYREEE (reference sequence). Here the CDR3 DNA reads TGTGCCAGCAGCTTAGCCCACGAGCAGTACTTC. This sequence encodes CASSLAHEQYF.

This chain joins TRBV27 and TRBJ2-7, with TRBD1 matching over 12 bases. Germline values: CDR1 MNHEY, CDR2 SMNVEV (reference sequence). Trimming removed 7 bases from V and 5 bases from J; junction bases left unmatched: 6. The CDR3 runs 14 residues. The CDR3 here is CASTSGQGANEQYF. Here the CDR3 DNA reads TGTGCCAGCACCTCGGGACAGGGGGCGAACGAGCAGTACTTC.

This clone was observed a few times. The chain joins TRBV19 to TRBJ2-4; D possibly corresponds to TRBD2 (5 bases). This CDR3 has 16 amino acids. Germline V gene data show CDR1 as LNHDA and CDR2 as SQIVND (reference sequence). Trimming cost V 3 bases and J 0 bases, with 12 bases left between them. The CDR3 DNA reads as TGTGCCAGTAGTATTTCGGGGTGGCGAGCCAAAAACATTCAGTACTTC. Protein: CASSISGWRAKNIQYF.

CDR3 loop: CASSLTGVGGDTQYF. Written as DNA, the CDR3 is TGTGCCAGCAGTTTGACAGGGGTGGGTGGGGATACGCAGTATTTT. The chain couples TRBV28 to TRBJ2-3, with TRBD1 matching 8 bases. Germline V gene lookup returns CDR1 MDHEN and CDR2 SYDVKM. V trimming: 3 bases; J trimming: 6 bases; junction bases outside the gene matches: 8. The CDR3 extends over 15 amino acids.